This T cell receptor (beta chain) was retrieved from a study of regulatory T cells in long-lasting Graves disease. The CDR3 loop spans 15 amino acids. Trimming pared 5 bases from V and 4 bases from J, leaving 14 bases between. Per the germline V gene, CDR1 is SNHLY and CDR2 is FYNNEI. Construction of the TCR beta libraries employed iRepertoire HTBI primers in conjunction with Arm-PCR of CDR3 regions. TCRdb reprocessed the multiplex PCR reads with MiXCR, giving one entry per CDR3 protein. Altogether roughly 300,000 distinct CDR3 sequences are present, 22% being singletons, with the ten largest covering around three fifths. Time point: persistent/refractory GD, antithyroid drugs over 5 years with positive TRAb. Generation of the TCR library employed RNA extracted from PBMCs.

The origin of this receptor is a female donor with Graves disease. This rearrangement joins TRBV2 to TRBJ1-4, with TRBD1 as a possible D gene (5 bases). The sample here was peripheral blood mononuclear cells (PBMCs), taken when the disease was refractory, from a patient treated with antithyroid drugs. This chain's CDR3 is CASSRNSRDNEKLFF. In nucleotides, the CDR3 is TGTGCCAGCAGTCGCAACTCCAGGGATAATGAAAAACTGTTTTTT. Based on the CDR3 plus reference TRBV2 and TRBJ1-4, the full variable domain is EPEVTQTPSHQVTQMGQEVILRCVPISNHLYFYWYRQILGQKVEFLVSFYNNEISEKSEIFDDQFSVERPDGSNFTLKIRSTKLEDSAMYFCASSRNSRDNEKLFFGSGTQLSVL.